This entry features one T cell receptor (beta chain) sequence. The antigen is not known. Thawed unstimulated PBMCs were FACS-sorted by CD3, CD4 and CD8 into two populations. The sample comes from a study of T cell clones after liver transplantation. Across the whole study: In this trial, immunosuppression withdrawal was attempted within 2 years of liver transplant. Standard immunosuppression, with no induction, continued until 12-24 months after transplant. Regarding the study as a whole: Rather than being deleted, graft donor-reactive T cells may have moved into the graft.

The junction had 17 bases not matched to a gene; V was cut back by 5 bases and J by 3 bases. This CDR3 is 19 amino acids long. From germline, CDR1 is SEHNR and CDR2 FQNEAQ (reference sequence). Sequencing used immunoSEQ multiplex PCR; TCRdb keeps in-frame clones, though not all of them. Here the sample spans tens of thousands of clones, 80% to 85% being singletons. This clonotype was obtained from a human patient who received a liver transplant. Some of the T cells may derive from the graft donor. The sequencing here drew on CD4+ T cells from blood, taken 45 to 46 months after liver transplant. The chain uses TRBV7-9 and TRBJ1-4; 8 positions match TRBD1. The CDR3 loop is CASSQSDREASWANEKLFF. The DNA of the CDR3 is TGTGCCAGCAGCCAGTCGGACAGGGAAGCTTCTTGGGCTAATGAAAAACTGTTTTTT.